This TCR beta chain is drawn from a study of cytomegalovirus exposure and HLA in healthy donors. Study-wide background: Earlier, about 179 million T cells were analyzed, and fewer than 120 million unique TCR beta sequences were found among them. Notes on the study in general: An analysis was carried out at a later point. It showed that HLA-associated TCR beta chains were more clonally expanded than equally common non-associated chains. In most subjects, TCR beta sequences reportedly gave accurate predictions of HLA-A and HLA-B alleles. V- and J-gene trimming in TCR beta was tied to a missense DCLRE1C variant by an analysis performed later.

PCR was performed using 60 Vbeta and 13 Jbeta primers. The repertoire was sequenced with immunoSEQ multiplex PCR; TCRdb's copy has only in-frame clones and lacks some. The sample yields about 130,000 clones, about two thirds seen once. The germline V gene has CDR1 SGHNT and CDR2 YYREEE (reference sequence). With 3 bases removed from V and 3 bases from J, the gap between germline ends came to 16 bases. The CDR3 spans 15 residues. This clone has only a few counts. Antigen: not known. Sequenced material: PBMCs. This clonotype was obtained from a human donor in good health. The chain links TRBV5-4 to TRBJ2-7; perhaps TRBD2 as D (5 bases). CDR3 nucleotide sequence: TGTGCCAGCAGCTGGGGATCGGACTTATACTACGAGCAGTACTTC. It codes for CASSWGSDLYYEQYF. The entire variable domain, with the rest obtained from reference TRBV5-4 and TRBJ2-7, is as follows: ETGVTQSPTHLIKTRGQQVTLRCSSQSGHNTVSWYQQALGQGPQFIFQYYREEENGRGNFPPRFSGLQFPNYSSELNVNALELDDSALYLCASSWGSDLYYEQYFGPGTRLTVT.